This passage covers 2 T cell receptor beta chains from one sample sequenced in a study of Ad26.COV2.S vaccination and SARS-CoV-2 variants. TCRdb's table, derived via immunoSEQ multiplex PCR, lists solely in-frame clones and lacks some. The data show about 460,000 clones, 80% to 90% seen once. The treatment here: around 19 received Ad26.COV2.S at low or high dose, single or two shots; about 5 received placebo; per-sample allocation not given. All samples were drawn on day 63, counting from the first vaccine or placebo injection. The specimen comprised peripheral blood, sampled in a trial of Ad26.COV2.S vaccine versus placebo. The source is a person aged 18 to 59 who received the Ad26.COV2.S COVID-19 vaccine or a placebo.

The chain carries TRBV5-1 and TRBJ1-1; 7 nucleotides line up with TRBD1. The CDR3 contains 14 residues. V trimming: 3 bases; J trimming: 3 bases; junction bases outside the gene matches: 5. Germline-derived CDR1 and CDR2 are SGHRS and YFSETQ. CDR3 protein: CASSSNQGDTEAFF. The CDR3 coding sequence is TGCGCCAGCAGCTCCAACCAGGGGGACACTGAAGCTTTCTTT.

This sequence joins TRBV24-1 and TRBJ1-1; D perhaps matches TRBD1 (5 bases). V lost 3 bases and J 3 bases, leaving 7 bases between the germline ends. Germline V lookup: CDR1 KGHDR, CDR2 SFDVKD. The CDR3 consists of 13 residues. The CDR3 sequence is CATSDDRYTEAFF. CDR3 sequence (DNA): TGTGCCACCAGTGATGACAGATACACTGAAGCTTTCTTT.